This T cell receptor beta chain was sequenced in a study of T cell responses to AZD1222 COVID-19 vaccine (dated by TCRdb to about 2021). Regarding the complete study: Because spike-specific TCR depth and breadth did not differ between the two schedules, AZD1222 recipients who got a second dose at roughly 4 weeks were pooled with those who got a second dose at roughly 12 weeks. TCR sequencing covered approximately 230 trial participants: 207 given two doses of AZD1222 and approximately 26 given two doses of MenACWY control vaccine. Trial participants were enrolled by age into subgroups of 18-55, 56-69 and 70-plus years, and about 150, 27 and 61 TCR-sequenced participants, respectively, were included in these subgroups. General study outcomes and caveats: After two AZD1222 doses, spike-specific TCR breadth and depth were significantly higher than at day 0 and than in MenACWY recipients. Reportedly, close to half of the unique spike-specific TCRs recognized epitopes lying outside the regions that are mutated in the B.1.351 and B.1.1.7 variants. In the small 56-69-year group, the increase in depth fell short of significance, most likely because of low power. Conclusions about previously exposed vaccinees are limited, since just five or six AZD1222 recipients were seropositive for SARS-CoV-2 at baseline. No day 14 peak-response samples were available, so repertoires were characterized only after the peak T cell response. Most participants were white British and females outnumbered males, and the authors suggested that clonal diversity may have been underestimated. The whole spike protein was spanned by vaccine-associated CD4 TCRs, and dominant responses were seen in regions 160-218 and 743-854.

From cysteine to phenylalanine, the CDR3 is 15 amino acids long. CDR3 DNA is the only sequence kept; it has 45 bases, read in frame from the first base. The CDR3 regions of human TCRbeta chains were subjected to immunosequencing. Regarding the original processing steps: Repertoire TCRs were matched against a reference library of SARS-CoV-2-specific TCRs generated with the MIRA antigen-specificity platform. Breadth meant the fraction of unique TCRs that were SARS-CoV-2-associated, whereas depth meant the fraction of total T cells that were SARS-CoV-2-associated. Using the MIRA data, every spike-specific TCR was mapped to the spike region that the TCR reacted to and assigned to either a CD4 or a CD8 class. Log10-transformed breadth and depth values were compared by one-way ANOVA with Sidak's multiple comparisons tests. TCRdb took this table from immuneACCESS and kept in-frame rearrangements with V and J called. Such tables lack part of the clones; where checked against another copy, unresolved V genes explain under half of the gap, and the rest is unexplained. V, J and clone size derive from that table, while D and trimming were established from the DNA sequence. The sample yields 140,000 to 150,000 clones; about nine tenths were counted once. The top ten clonotypes cover about 4.7% of the sample.

This clone was picked up one time. This clone's antigen is unknown. The sample holds no much larger clone one base away, and base qualities are not on file. The time point label on this specimen signifies: baseline before first vaccination. Samples from vaccinated people were obtained from the UK trials COV001 and COV002, which included a single-blind randomized controlled phase 2/3 trial of AZD1222 (ChAdOx1 nCoV-19) in healthy adults. For TCRbeta chain sequencing, PBMC samples from trial participants were taken at day 0 and at day 28 after the second dose. The sample in question was peripheral blood, obtained on day 0 of AZD1222 vaccination. The sequence joins TRBV21-1 to TRBJ1-2; the DNA was not used to check the table's D call, TRBD1. TRBV21-1 is assigned pseudogene status. The clonotype comes from an adult in good health. The sequenced DNA: TGTGCCAGCAGCGGTGCCGAGGACAGTCTCGGCGGCTGCACCTTC. Its translation is CASSGAEDSLGGCTF.